The clone carrying this T cell receptor (beta chain) has a handful of counts. The target antigen is unknown. The sample belongs to a study of T cell repertoires in cytomegalovirus infection. As for the study in general: An indication of both CMV infection and matching HLA type came from public TCR beta signatures. Study-level findings and limits: Adding up the frequency of public TCR beta families identified people who carried CMV plus the relevant HLA. Clonotypes of TCR beta that were HLA-C-restricted and CMV-specific dominated the ex vivo response.

Each CDR3 protein is one row after TCRdb ran MiXCR on the reads. The repertoire holds 210,000 or so distinct CDR3 sequences, around 6.6% seen once, with around 6.9% in the top ten. V lost 0 bases and J 4 bases, leaving 10 bases between the germline ends. The length of the CDR3 is 16 residues. Germline CDR1 is LGHNA and CDR2 is YSLEER. This chain joins TRBV4-3 and TRBJ1-6, with TRBD1 as a possible D gene (6 bases). The receptor's source is a human donor in good health (CMV status not recorded). Some clones in this sample may be carry-over from other donors' samples. Material: PBMCs. CDR3 bases: TGCGCCAGCAGCCAAGATGAGGGGGATTATAATTCACCCCTCCACTTT. Residues: CASSQDEGDYNSPLHF.